The clone carrying this T cell receptor beta chain was counted once. Its antigen is as yet unknown. This specimen comes from a study of OX40 agonist ivuxolimab in advanced cancers. Overall study: The treatment was a fully human IgG2 OX40 agonist, ivuxolimab.

The CDR3 totals 14 residues. Germline assignment: CDR1 MNHEY and CDR2 SMNVEV (reference sequence). With V trimmed by 5 bases and J by 1 base, 2 bases remained unmatched. Whole-study findings and limits: Partly responding patients at 0.1-3.0 mg/kg showed some of the smallest clonal expansion. Relative to CD4+, CD8+ T cells held more expanded clones on average. With doses of 0.1 to 3.0 mg/kg, CD4+ and CD8+ blood T cells had undergone clonal expansion by week 6.

Profiling relied on immunoSEQ multiplex PCR, and the TCRdb table lists in-frame clones only, not all of them. This table holds 20,000 to 30,000 clones, under 85% found once. The starting material was CD4+ or CD8+ T cells sorted from blood, obtained in a trial of the OX40 agonist ivuxolimab. The TCR comes from an adult with an advanced solid tumor such as melanoma, head and neck, liver or kidney cancer. V and J are TRBV27 and TRBJ1-1; 9 bases are shared with TRBD1. CDR3 in amino acids: CASSTGQGNTEAFF. As DNA, the CDR3 is TGTGCCAGCAGTACGGGACAGGGGAACACTGAAGCTTTCTTT.